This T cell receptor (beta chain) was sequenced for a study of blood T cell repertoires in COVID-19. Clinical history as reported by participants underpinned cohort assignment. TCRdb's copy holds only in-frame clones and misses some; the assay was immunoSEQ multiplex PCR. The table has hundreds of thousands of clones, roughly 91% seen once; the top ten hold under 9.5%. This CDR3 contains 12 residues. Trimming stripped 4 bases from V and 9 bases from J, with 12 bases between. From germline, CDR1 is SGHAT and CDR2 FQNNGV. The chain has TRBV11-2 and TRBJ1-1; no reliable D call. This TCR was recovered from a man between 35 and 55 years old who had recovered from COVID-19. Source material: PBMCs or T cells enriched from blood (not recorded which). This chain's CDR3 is CASSSREVQAFF. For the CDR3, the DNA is TGTGCCAGCAGCTCCCGGGAGGTACAAGCTTTCTTT.